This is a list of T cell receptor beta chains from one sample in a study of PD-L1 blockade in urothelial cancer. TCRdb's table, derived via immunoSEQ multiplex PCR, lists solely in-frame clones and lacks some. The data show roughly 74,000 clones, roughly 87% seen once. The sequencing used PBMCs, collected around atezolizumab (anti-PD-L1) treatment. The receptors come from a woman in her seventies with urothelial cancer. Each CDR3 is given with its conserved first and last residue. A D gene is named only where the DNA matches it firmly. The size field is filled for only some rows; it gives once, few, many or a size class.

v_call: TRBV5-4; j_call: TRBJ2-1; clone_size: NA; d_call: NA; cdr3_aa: CASSQVGQLYNEQFF; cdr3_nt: TGTGCCAGCAGCCAAGTGGGGCAGCTCTACAATGAGCAGTTCTTC
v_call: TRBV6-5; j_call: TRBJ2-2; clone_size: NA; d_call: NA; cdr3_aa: CASTHLGELFF; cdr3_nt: TGTGCCAGCACCCACTTAGGGGAGCTGTTTTTT
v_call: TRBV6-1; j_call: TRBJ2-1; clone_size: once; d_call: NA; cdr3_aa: CASSDQGLKNEQFF; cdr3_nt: TGTGCCAGCAGTGATCAGGGACTCAAGAATGAGCAGTTCTTC
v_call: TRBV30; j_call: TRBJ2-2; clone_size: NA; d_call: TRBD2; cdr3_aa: CAWIGRGLAGVRTGELFF; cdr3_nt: TGTGCCTGGATCGGGAGGGGACTAGCGGGAGTTAGAACCGGGGAGCTGTTTTTT
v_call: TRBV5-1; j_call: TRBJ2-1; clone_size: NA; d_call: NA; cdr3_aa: CASSWQGTPYNEQFF; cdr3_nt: TGCGCCAGCAGCTGGCAGGGTACCCCTTACAATGAGCAGTTCTTC
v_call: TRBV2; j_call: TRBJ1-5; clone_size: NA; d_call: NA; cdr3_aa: CASSESTGFQPQHF; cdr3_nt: TGTGCCAGCAGTGAATCAACAGGGTTTCAGCCCCAGCATTTT
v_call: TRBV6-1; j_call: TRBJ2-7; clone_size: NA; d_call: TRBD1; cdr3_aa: CASTPGQGVEQYF; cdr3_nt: TGTGCCAGCACCCCGGGACAGGGCGTTGAGCAGTACTTC
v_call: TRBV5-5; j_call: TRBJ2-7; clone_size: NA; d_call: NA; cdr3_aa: CASSLDRDYEQYF; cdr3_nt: TGTGCCAGCAGCTTAGACAGAGACTACGAGCAGTACTTC
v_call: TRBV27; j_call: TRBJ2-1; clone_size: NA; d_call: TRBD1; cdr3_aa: CAIGPRDRAYNEQFF; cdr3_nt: TGTGCCATCGGACCCCGGGACAGGGCTTACAATGAGCAGTTCTTC
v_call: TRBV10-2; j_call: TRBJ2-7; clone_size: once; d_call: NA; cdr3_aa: CASSALLGRGPYEQYF; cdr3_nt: TGCGCCAGCAGCGCACTATTGGGGCGGGGGCCCTACGAGCAGTACTTC
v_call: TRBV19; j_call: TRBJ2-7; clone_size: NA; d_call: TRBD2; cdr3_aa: CASSIGLAGEQGYEQYF; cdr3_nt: TGTGCCAGTAGTATCGGACTAGCGGGAGAGCAAGGGTACGAGCAGTACTTC
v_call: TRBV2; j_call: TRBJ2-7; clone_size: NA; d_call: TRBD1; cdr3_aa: CASRRGGQGLYEQYF; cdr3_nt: TGTGCCAGCAGGAGGGGGGGACAGGGGCTCTACGAGCAGTACTTC
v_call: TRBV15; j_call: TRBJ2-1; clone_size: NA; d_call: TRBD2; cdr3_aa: CATSRDRAGYNEQFF; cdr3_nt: TGTGCCACCAGCAGAGATCGAGCGGGGTACAATGAGCAGTTCTTC
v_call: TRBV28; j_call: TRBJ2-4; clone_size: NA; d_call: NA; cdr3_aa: CASSLVGEENIQYF; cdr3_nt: TGTGCCAGCAGTTTAGTTGGAGAGGAAAACATTCAGTACTTC
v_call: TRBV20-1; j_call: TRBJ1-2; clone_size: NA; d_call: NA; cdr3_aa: CSASDSYGYTF; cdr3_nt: TGCAGTGCTTCGGACAGCTATGGCTACACCTTC
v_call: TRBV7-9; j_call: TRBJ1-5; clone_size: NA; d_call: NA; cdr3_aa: CASSLYNQPQHF; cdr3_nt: TGTGCCAGCAGCCTCTACAATCAGCCCCAGCATTTT
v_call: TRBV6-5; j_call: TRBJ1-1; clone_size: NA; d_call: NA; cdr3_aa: CASSWRREYTEAFF; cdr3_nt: TGTGCCAGCAGTTGGCGCAGGGAATACACTGAAGCTTTCTTT
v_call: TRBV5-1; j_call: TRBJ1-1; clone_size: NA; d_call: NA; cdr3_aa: CASSPRAGGLNTEAFF; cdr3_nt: TGCGCCAGCAGCCCCCGTGCGGGGGGTTTGAACACTGAAGCTTTCTTT